This T cell receptor beta chain was sequenced in a study of cytomegalovirus exposure and HLA in healthy donors (dated 2017 in TCRdb). Describing the broader study: In an earlier analysis of under 600 of the donors, about 260 Gb of sequence data and approximately 120 million unique TCR beta sequences from about 190 million T cells were reported. Typing coverage differed by locus: A, B, C, DRB1 and DQB1 were typed in about 620-640 donors, DQA1 in about 500, DPA1 in 600 to 610, and DPB1 in approximately 450. A later analysis re-analyzed previously published TCR beta repertoires from 666 donors and added high-resolution HLA genotyping to study TCR occurrence patterns. An early release that covered 640 HLA-typed donors contained approximately 300 gigabases of sequencing data and 75 million to 100 million unique TCR sequences. Both class I and class II loci were covered by HLA typing, at four-digit resolution. The genetic ancestry cluster associated with self-reported Caucasian donors included over 65% of the 350 to 500 genotyped donors. A separate validation cohort of over a hundred different subjects was used in addition to the roughly 670-subject first cohort. The later analysis used no new phenotypic data to find candidate immune exposures, relying instead on TCR beta sequences and their occurrence across donors. Among around 400 genotyped donors of the cohort, an average of about 240,000 unique TCR beta nucleotide sequences were sequenced per donor, about a sixth of them non-productive. Donor age, sex, ethnicity and CMV serostatus were compiled alongside the repertoire data. In a later genetic analysis, genome-wide SNP genotypes for about three fifths of the roughly 670 donors were used, and that subset was treated as a discovery cohort. To predict cytomegalovirus infection status, the study brought together high-throughput TCR immunosequencing, statistical association of individual TCRs with disease status, and machine learning. All discovery cohort repertoires had been generated on a single sequencing platform. The study used immunosequencing to profile the T cell repertoires of 600 to 850 subjects and linked those repertoires to cytomegalovirus serostatus. The study aimed to test whether signatures of past pathogen exposure could be identified by cataloging public T cell receptors. Several DR-DQ haplotypes were treated as single units for association and clustering because of strong linkage in the cohort. An earlier analysis of fewer than 750 of the donors used high-throughput TCR beta sequencing to judge whether each TCR beta V gene segment behaved as functional or pseudogenic.

What the authors observed across the whole study: The authors suggested that the approach could potentially be extended to other disease states and immunological phenotypes. A later analysis found that HLA-associated TCR beta chains were more clonally expanded and had lower generation probabilities than equally common non-associated chains. In vitro tests confirmed that a few of the cytomegalovirus-associated TCR beta chains recognize cytomegalovirus antigens. While some public TCRs were present in many individuals, most TCR sequences turned up only very rarely across donors. When HLA alleles, especially DR and DQ, strongly co-occurred, TCR associations were difficult to assign to individual alleles. The earlier analysis of 587 of the donors excluded roughly 16 rarely observed V segments, including chromosome 9 orphons, because counts were too low. In a later analysis, TCR association rates were found to vary across HLA loci, with the most associated TCRs seen for DRB1 alleles and the fewest for HLA-C alleles. An association between a missense DCLRE1C variant and V-gene and J-gene trimming of TCR beta chains was found in a later genetic analysis and replicated in an independent cohort. The study gave a list of more than 150 TCR beta chains associated with cytomegalovirus. Because the 87-base-pair reads could not distinguish some IMGT-functional V segments, including TRBV6-2 and TRBV6-3, those segments were excluded. Only TCR beta chains were sequenced in this cohort, and the absence of alpha or paired-chain data limited detectable features. In an earlier analysis of approximately 600 of the donors, most TCR beta V segments were observed in productive rearrangements about 87% or about 30% of the time, broadly matching IMGT annotations. According to a later genetic analysis, donors in an Asian-associated ancestry cluster had fewer N-insertions in productive TCRs than the approximately 630-donor mean. CMV serostatus was the only immune exposure information available for the cohort. The classifier was reported to diagnose cytomegalovirus status with high specificity and sensitivity in both the original cohort and the validation cohort. Sequencing depth was assumed to be roughly uniform across donors in the presence/absence analyses, though that assumption may not hold. Linkage disequilibrium might explain the correlated functional status among segregating V segments, but an unknown experimental factor could not be excluded. The sequencing pipeline was judged likely to have produced a cluster of highly shared sequence variants as a technical artifact. Because HLA typing was unavailable for some donors at each locus, only the typed subset was used in association tests. A later analysis found that most CMV-associated TCR beta chains appeared HLA-restricted, with HLA associations seemingly driven largely by CMV exposure. A further reported finding was that TCR beta sequences accurately predicted the HLA-A and HLA-B alleles for most subjects in the first cohort. Several of the top co-occurrence clusters appeared to be linked to parvovirus B19, influenza, CMV and Epstein-Barr virus, according to a later analysis. In a later analysis, some 18,000 TCR beta sequences were associated with specific HLA alleles at a false discovery rate of 0.05.

To note about this clone: The antigen it recognizes is unknown. No qualities accompany the bases; no much larger clone lies one base away.

The library was produced with the immunoSEQ multiplex PCR assay. For the multiplex PCR, a mixture combining 60 forward primers for TCR Vbeta segments and 13 reverse primers for TCR Jbeta segments was used. Amplification of the CDR3 region of rearranged TCR beta genes was performed with a multiplex PCR assay on genomic DNA. On the Illumina HiSeq System, the amplified TCR beta libraries were sequenced as 87-base-pair reads. The study's processing was this. Across the 500 to 850 repertoires, a later analysis counted 60 million to 90 million unique TCR beta chains, roughly 11 million of which were shared by at least two donors. A nearest-neighbor algorithm error-corrected the raw reads and collapsed the reads into unique sequences, merging closely related sequences to remove PCR and sequencing errors. CDR3 sequences were aligned to IMGT reference sequences to assign V, D and J gene segments. For a sequence to be retained, at least a six-nucleotide match to both a V gene segment and a J gene segment was required. Rearrangements were classified as productive when the CDR3 lacked stop codons and remained in frame with V and J, and all other rearrangements were classified as non-productive. Following IMGT convention, CDR3 was defined as the stretch from the second conserved V-encoded cysteine to the conserved J-encoded phenylalanine. The earlier analysis of about 560 of the donors excluded any sequence lacking an unambiguous match to a single V gene segment. In an earlier analysis of 450 to 750 of the donors, a V segment was called functional when productive rearrangements were above 56.7%, and segregating when the standard deviation between donors exceeded 5%. To diagnose cytomegalovirus status from the catalog of TCR beta chain sequences, a statistical classification framework was built. In a later analysis, V and J genes were assigned by comparing TCR nucleotide sequences against IMGT/GENE-DB human TR gene sequences. A later analysis assigned CDR3 sequences and most-parsimonious VDJ recombination scenarios with the TCRdist pipeline. A later analysis defined each TCR beta chain by its CDR3 amino acid sequence plus V-gene family, and excluded reads lacking a unique V-gene family. To address suspected cross-contamination and a sequencing artifact, a later analysis removed 550 to 750 highly shared, low-generation-probability nucleotide sequences. A later analysis calculated a clonal expansion index for each public chain from normalized within-repertoire ranks of inferred template counts. A later analysis computed generation probabilities with a VDJ recombination model fitted to out-of-frame rearrangements, and checked the results against IGoR. In a later analysis, hypergeometric tests were used to score TCR-TCR, TCR-HLA and TCR-CMV co-occurrence, with a repertoire-size bias correction applied to TCR pairs. To estimate false discovery rates, a later analysis permuted the HLA or CMV assignments 20 times. In a later analysis, co-occurring TCRs were grouped using DBSCAN, and TCRdist sequence similarity was added for clustering within HLA-allele-positive subsets. Co-occurrence clustering excluded repertoires with fewer than 30,000 or more than 120,000 public chains, plus five with anomalous nucleotide sharing. The table comes from immuneACCESS by way of TCRdb, which keeps in-frame sequences with V and J called. Part of the clones is missing from these tables; in studies checked, under half for an unresolved V gene and the rest for unknown reasons. That table furnishes V, J and clone size, whereas the DNA furnished D and trimming. Counted in this sample were approximately 180,000 clones; almost 85% of them appeared once. Of the sample, 4.8% falls within the top ten clones.

V is cut by 1 base and J by 7 bases, and the space between the germline ends is 7 bases. Its CDR3 holds 12 amino acids, cysteine through phenylalanine. CDR3 DNA only is kept here, 36 bases in frame from base 1. The germline V gene specifies MRHNA as CDR1 and SNTAGT as CDR2. The cohort was made up of 500 to 850 healthy bone marrow donors. Cohort members were all nominally healthy when sampled, although unrecorded immune exposures were likely present. The donor tested CMV seropositive and was one of the 289 seropositive cohort members. Each donor provided a peripheral blood sample, and peripheral blood mononuclear cells were used for TCR beta sequencing. Genomic DNA extraction from the blood cell samples was performed with the Qiagen DNeasy Blood Extraction Kit.

The sequence was obtained from a girl aged 5 to 17 in good health and CMV-seropositive. The material sequenced was PBMCs. The sequence is built from TRBV6-4 and TRBJ1-2, with no reliable assignment of the D segment. Here the CDR3 is given as CASSDYWAGYTF. The DNA is TGTGCCAGCAGTGACTATTGGGCTGGCTACACCTTC.